This T cell receptor (beta chain) was retrieved from a study of OX40 agonist ivuxolimab in advanced cancers. Whole-study context: Administration of intravenous ivuxolimab to patients occurred every 2 weeks at 0.01 to 10 mg/kg.

The CDR3 is made up of 18 amino acids. Germline loops: CDR1 SGHTA, CDR2 FQGNSA. With V trimmed by 1 base and J by 1 base, 6 bases remained unmatched. Profiled with immunoSEQ multiplex PCR; TCRdb holds only in-frame clones, not every one. The sample has 60,000 to 100,000 clones; 80% to 90% are singletons. Sample: CD4+ or CD8+ T cells sorted from blood, taken in a trial of the OX40 agonist ivuxolimab. The receptor's source is an adult with an advanced solid tumor such as melanoma, head and neck, liver or kidney cancer. The rearrangement joins TRBV7-2 to TRBJ2-7; TRBD2 agrees at 14 bases. The CDR3 spells CASSLVGTSGSGSYEQYF. The CDR3 region has the DNA TGTGCCAGCAGCTTAGTTGGGACTAGCGGGAGTGGGTCCTACGAGCAGTACTTC.